This T cell receptor beta chain stems from a study of cytomegalovirus exposure and HLA in healthy donors. In the study overall: In terms of ancestry, the Caucasian-associated cluster contained roughly 81% of the approximately 430 genotyped donors. Points from the study as a whole: The study assumed roughly uniform donor sequencing depth for presence/absence analyses.

This clone appeared a few times. What it binds is not known. In the PCR, 60 Vbeta and 13 Jbeta primers were used. TCRdb's copy holds only in-frame clones and misses some; the assay was immunoSEQ multiplex PCR. The table has roughly 120,000 clones, around three quarters seen once. The TCR sequence derives from a man between 18 and 29 years old in good health and CMV-seronegative. The specimen was PBMCs.

CDR3 region: CASSPSNRENTEAFF. CDR3 bases: TGTGCCAGCTCGCCCTCTAACCGGGAGAACACTGAAGCTTTCTTT. V gene TRBV18 combines with J gene TRBJ1-1; D ambiguous. Trimming took off 6 bases at V and 1 base at J, with 15 bases between the two ends. The V gene's germline CDR1 is KGHSH and CDR2 LQKENI. The CDR3 is 15 residues long.